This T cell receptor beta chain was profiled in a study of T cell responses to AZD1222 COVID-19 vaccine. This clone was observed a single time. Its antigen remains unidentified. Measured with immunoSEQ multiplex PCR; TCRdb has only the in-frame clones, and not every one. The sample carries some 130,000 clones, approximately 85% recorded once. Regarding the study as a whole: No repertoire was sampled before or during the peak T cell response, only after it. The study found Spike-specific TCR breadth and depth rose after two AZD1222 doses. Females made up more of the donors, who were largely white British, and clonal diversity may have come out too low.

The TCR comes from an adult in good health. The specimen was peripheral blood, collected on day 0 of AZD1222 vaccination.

The CDR3 region is CASSRAPHGYTF. The CDR3 coding sequence is TGTGCCAGCAGTCGGGCCCCTCACGGCTACACCTTC. The chain carries TRBV6-5 and TRBJ1-2; no definite D call. Germline V gives CDR1 MNHEY, CDR2 SVGAGI. The germline V and J ends were trimmed by 5 bases and 8 bases, with 12 bases remaining between them. The CDR3 spans 12 residues.